This T cell receptor (beta chain) was sequenced for a study of blood T cell repertoires in COVID-19. Looking at the study overall: Acute and convalescent COVID-19 samples came from the United States, Italy and Spain. PBMCs, B-cell-depleted T cells, or T cells were the source of the cDNA or gDNA that made up the material.

In the authors' workflow: From reference gene primer amplification, estimates of nucleated cell counts were derived. Sequencing was performed with immunoSEQ multiplex PCR; in TCRdb, only in-frame clones are kept and a portion is missing. V, J and clone size reflect that table, while D and trimming were determined from the DNA. The sample lists approximately 150,000 clones, 88% occurring once. Germline CDR1 reads GTSNPN; CDR2 reads SVGIG (reference sequence). The CDR3 extends over 15 amino acids. V gave up 1 base and J gave up 10 bases; unmatched junction bases: 7. This receptor was taken from a man between 65 and 85 years old with acute or convalescent COVID-19. Sample: peripheral blood. The chain links TRBV30 to TRBJ1-6, with 10 nucleotides matching TRBD1. This chain's CDR3 is CAWSDTGTGVSPLHF. CDR3 DNA: TGTGCCTGGAGTGACACCGGGACAGGGGTATCACCCCTCCACTTT.